This is a list of T cell receptor beta chains from one sample in a study of blood T cell repertoires in COVID-19. Using immunoSEQ multiplex PCR, the repertoire was profiled, and TCRdb retains in-frame clones only, with some absent. The data contain 180,000 or so clones, roughly 79% of them singletons. Sequencing was performed on peripheral blood. The receptor set was obtained from a woman aged 40 to 49 with COVID-19, enrolled during active disease. CDR3s leave out the opening cysteine and the closing phenylalanine or tryptophan. Fields, in order: CDR3 protein, clone size, J gene, V gene. Rows may omit the clone size; those that give it use once, few, many or a size class.

CDR3 protein: ASNGIGGKGTNYGYT; clone size: .; J gene: TRBJ1-2; V gene: TRBV27
CDR3 protein: ASSIGAGTGLSDYGYT; clone size: .; J gene: TRBJ1-2; V gene: TRBV19
CDR3 protein: ASSLMQGSGYT; clone size: many; J gene: TRBJ1-2; V gene: TRBV4-1
CDR3 protein: ASRDSRGGNTIY; clone size: .; J gene: TRBJ1-3; V gene: TRBV3-1/TRBV3-2
CDR3 protein: ATSDLASGRGSSYNEQF; clone size: .; J gene: TRBJ2-1; V gene: TRBV24-1
CDR3 protein: AIPRGGAGELF; clone size: many; J gene: TRBJ2-2; V gene: TRBV2
CDR3 protein: ASSSIRAGSYT; clone size: once; J gene: TRBJ1-2; V gene: TRBV7-2
CDR3 protein: ATYGSTGGEETQY; clone size: .; J gene: TRBJ2-5; V gene: TRBV28
CDR3 protein: ASSFGRGYEQY; clone size: few; J gene: TRBJ2-7; V gene: TRBV27
CDR3 protein: ASSPGTVLAKNIQY; clone size: .; J gene: TRBJ2-4; V gene: TRBV5-5
CDR3 protein: ASGHGGGVDTGELF; clone size: .; J gene: TRBJ2-2; V gene: TRBV5-1
CDR3 protein: SVRSPGQGTTGELF; clone size: .; J gene: TRBJ2-2; V gene: TRBV29-1
CDR3 protein: ASSRGQREGNEQF; clone size: .; J gene: TRBJ2-1; V gene: TRBV7-9
CDR3 protein: ASSLYPVPGTGGTEAF; clone size: .; J gene: TRBJ1-1; V gene: TRBV11-2
CDR3 protein: ASSSESYGYT; clone size: .; J gene: TRBJ1-2; V gene: TRBV28
CDR3 protein: SVGLAAGNEQF; clone size: .; J gene: TRBJ2-1; V gene: TRBV29-1
CDR3 protein: ASTVVGAGEKLF; clone size: .; J gene: TRBJ1-4; V gene: TRBV2
CDR3 protein: ASSLVASGAREQF; clone size: .; J gene: TRBJ2-1; V gene: TRBV5-1
CDR3 protein: ASSQGKGKYIQY; clone size: .; J gene: TRBJ2-4; V gene: TRBV14
CDR3 protein: ASSIVSGAYNEQF; clone size: once; J gene: TRBJ2-1; V gene: TRBV19
CDR3 protein: ASSWQNYNEQF; clone size: .; J gene: TRBJ2-1; V gene: TRBV7-2
CDR3 protein: ASSPNGGAGELF; clone size: .; J gene: TRBJ2-2; V gene: TRBV6-5
CDR3 protein: ASSPRRGGSYNEQF; clone size: .; J gene: TRBJ2-1; V gene: TRBV7-8
CDR3 protein: ASSLVSSGNTIY; clone size: .; J gene: TRBJ1-3; V gene: TRBV7-3